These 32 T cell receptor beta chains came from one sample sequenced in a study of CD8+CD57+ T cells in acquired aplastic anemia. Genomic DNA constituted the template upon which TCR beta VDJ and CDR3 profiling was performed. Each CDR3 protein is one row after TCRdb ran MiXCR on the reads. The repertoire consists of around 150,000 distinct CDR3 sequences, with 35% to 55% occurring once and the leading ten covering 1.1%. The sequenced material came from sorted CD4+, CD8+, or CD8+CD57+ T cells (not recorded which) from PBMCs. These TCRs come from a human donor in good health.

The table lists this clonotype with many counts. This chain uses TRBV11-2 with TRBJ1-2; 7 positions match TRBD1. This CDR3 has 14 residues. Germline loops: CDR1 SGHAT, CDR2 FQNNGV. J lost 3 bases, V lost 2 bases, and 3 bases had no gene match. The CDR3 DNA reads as TGTGCCAGCAGCTTAAGGGGGCTCGACTATGGCTACACCTTC. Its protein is CASSLRGLDYGYTF.

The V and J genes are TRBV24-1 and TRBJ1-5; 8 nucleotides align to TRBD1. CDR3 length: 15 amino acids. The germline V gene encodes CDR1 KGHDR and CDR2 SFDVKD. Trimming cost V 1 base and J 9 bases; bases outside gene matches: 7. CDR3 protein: CATSDFHRGFSPQHF. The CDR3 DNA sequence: TGTGCCACCAGTGATTTTCACAGGGGGTTTTCGCCCCAGCATTTT.

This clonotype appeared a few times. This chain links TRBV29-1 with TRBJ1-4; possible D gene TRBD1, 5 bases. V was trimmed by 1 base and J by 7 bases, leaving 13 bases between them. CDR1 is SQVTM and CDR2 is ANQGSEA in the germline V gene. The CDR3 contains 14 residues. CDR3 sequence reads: CSVEVWGGSEKLFF. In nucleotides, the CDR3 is TGCAGCGTTGAAGTTTGGGGCGGGAGTGAAAAACTGTTTTTT.

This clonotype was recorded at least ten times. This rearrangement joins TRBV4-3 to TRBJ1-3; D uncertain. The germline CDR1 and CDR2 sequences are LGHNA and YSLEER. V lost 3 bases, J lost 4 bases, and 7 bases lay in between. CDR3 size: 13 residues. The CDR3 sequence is CASSQKPGNTIYF. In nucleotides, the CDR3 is TGCGCCAGCAGCCAGAAGCCCGGAAACACCATATATTTT.

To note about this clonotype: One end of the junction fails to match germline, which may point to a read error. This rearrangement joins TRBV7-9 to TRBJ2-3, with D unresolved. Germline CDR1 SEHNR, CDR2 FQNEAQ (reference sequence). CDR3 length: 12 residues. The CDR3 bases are TGTGCCAGCAGCCGAAAAACCGAAACGCAGAATTTT. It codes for CASSRKTETQNF.

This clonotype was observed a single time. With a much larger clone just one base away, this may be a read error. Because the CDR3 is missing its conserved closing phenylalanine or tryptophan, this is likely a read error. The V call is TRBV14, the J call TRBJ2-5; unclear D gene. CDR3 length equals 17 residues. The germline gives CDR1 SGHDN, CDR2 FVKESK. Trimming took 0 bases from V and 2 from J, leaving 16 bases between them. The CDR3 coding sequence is TGTGCCAGCAGCCAAGAGTTTAGTTCAGTAACACAAGAGACCCAGTACCTC. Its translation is CASSQEFSSVTQETQYL.

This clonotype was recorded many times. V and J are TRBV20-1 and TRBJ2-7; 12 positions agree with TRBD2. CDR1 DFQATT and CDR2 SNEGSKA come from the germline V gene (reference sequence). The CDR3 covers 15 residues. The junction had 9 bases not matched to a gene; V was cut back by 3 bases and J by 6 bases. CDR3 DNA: TGCAGTGCTAGGACTCTAGCGGGGGGGCTCAGCGAGCAGTACTTC. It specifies CSARTLAGGLSEQYF.

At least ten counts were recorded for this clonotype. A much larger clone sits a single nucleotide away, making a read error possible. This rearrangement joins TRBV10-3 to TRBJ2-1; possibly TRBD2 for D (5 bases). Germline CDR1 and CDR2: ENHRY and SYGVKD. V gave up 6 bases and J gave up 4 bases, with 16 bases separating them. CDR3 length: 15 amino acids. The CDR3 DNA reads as TGTGCCATCAGGGGTTCGGACGGGGATTACAATGAGCAGTTCTTC. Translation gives CAIRGSDGDYNEQFF.

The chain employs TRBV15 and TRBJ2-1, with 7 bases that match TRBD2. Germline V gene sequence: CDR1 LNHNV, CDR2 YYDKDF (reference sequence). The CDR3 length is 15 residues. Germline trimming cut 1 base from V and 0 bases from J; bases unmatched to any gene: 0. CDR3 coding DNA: TGTGCCACCAGCAGAGGCGGGAGCTCCTACAATGAGCAGTTCTTC. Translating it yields CATSRGGSSYNEQFF.

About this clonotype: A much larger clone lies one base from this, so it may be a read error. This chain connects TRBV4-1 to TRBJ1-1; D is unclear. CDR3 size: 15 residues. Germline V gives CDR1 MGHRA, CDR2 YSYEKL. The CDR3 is CASSQDGWSTFEALF. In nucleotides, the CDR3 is TGCGCCAGCAGCCAAGATGGGTGGTCGACCTTTGAAGCTTTATTT.

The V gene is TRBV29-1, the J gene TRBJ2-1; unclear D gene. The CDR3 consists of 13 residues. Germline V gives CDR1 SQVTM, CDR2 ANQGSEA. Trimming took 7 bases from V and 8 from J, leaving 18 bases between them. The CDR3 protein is CSAAPPGGHEQFF. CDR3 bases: TGCAGCGCCGCCCCACCCGGTGGGCATGAGCAGTTCTTC.

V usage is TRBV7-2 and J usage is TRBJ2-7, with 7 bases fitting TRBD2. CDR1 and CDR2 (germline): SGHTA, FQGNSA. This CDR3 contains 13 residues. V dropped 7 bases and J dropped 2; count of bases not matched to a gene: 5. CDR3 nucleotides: TGTGCCAGCAACCTCGGACTAGCCTACGAGCAGTACTTC. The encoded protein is CASNLGLAYEQYF.

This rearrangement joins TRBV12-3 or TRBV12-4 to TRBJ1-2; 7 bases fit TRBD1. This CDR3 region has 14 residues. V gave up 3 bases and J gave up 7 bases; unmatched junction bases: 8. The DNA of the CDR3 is TGTGCCAGCAGTTTGGGGGCAGGGGGATCTGGCTACACCTTC. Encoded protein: CASSLGAGGSGYTF.

Written as DNA, the CDR3 is TGTGCCAGCAGTCAGAGGGGGGACAGGCACTACAATGAGCAGTTCTTC. This translates into CASSQRGDRHYNEQFF. The rearrangement uses TRBV27 and TRBJ2-1, with 8 bases matching TRBD1. The CDR3 consists of 16 residues. The V gene end was trimmed by 5 bases and the J gene end by 3 bases; junction bases not matched to a gene: 9. Per the germline V gene, CDR1 is MNHEY and CDR2 is SMNVEV (reference sequence).

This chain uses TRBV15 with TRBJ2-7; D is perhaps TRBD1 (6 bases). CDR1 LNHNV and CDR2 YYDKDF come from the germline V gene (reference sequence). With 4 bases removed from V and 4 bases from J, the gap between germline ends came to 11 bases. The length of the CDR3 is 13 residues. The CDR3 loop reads CATSTDRPYEQYF. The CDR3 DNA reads TGTGCCACCAGCACCGACAGGCCATACGAGCAGTACTTC. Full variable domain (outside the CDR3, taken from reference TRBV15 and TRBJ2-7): DAMVIQNPRYQVTQFGKPVTLSCSQTLNHNVMYWYQQKSSQAPKLLFHYYDKDFNNEADTPDNFQSRRPNTSFCFLDIRSPGLGDTAMYLCATSTDRPYEQYFGPGTRLTVT.

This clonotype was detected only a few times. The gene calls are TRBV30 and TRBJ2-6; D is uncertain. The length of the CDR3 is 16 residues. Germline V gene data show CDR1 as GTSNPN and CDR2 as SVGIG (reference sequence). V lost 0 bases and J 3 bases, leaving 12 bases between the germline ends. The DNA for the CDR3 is TGTGCCTGGAGTGTATCCCCCCTCGGTGGGGCCAACGTCCTGACTTTC. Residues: CAWSVSPLGGANVLTF.

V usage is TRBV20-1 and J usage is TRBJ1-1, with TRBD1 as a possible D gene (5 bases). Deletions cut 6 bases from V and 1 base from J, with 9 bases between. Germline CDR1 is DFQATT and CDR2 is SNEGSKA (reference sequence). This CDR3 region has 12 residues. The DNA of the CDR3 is TGCAGTGCCAGGGACGAGAACACTGAAGCTTTCTTT. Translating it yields CSARDENTEAFF.

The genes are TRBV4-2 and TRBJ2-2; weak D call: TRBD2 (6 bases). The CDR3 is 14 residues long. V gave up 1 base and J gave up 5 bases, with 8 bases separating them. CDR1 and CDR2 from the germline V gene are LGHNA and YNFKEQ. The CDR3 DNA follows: TGTGCCAGCAGCCAAGCCCGGGGGACCGGGGAGCTGTTTTTT. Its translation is CASSQARGTGELFF.

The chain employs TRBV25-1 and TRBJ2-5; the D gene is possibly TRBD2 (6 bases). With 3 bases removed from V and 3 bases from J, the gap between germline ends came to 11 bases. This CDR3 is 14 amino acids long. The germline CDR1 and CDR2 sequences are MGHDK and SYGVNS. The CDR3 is CASSDFSGEETQYF. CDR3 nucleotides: TGTGCCAGCAGTGACTTTAGCGGTGAAGAGACCCAGTACTTC.

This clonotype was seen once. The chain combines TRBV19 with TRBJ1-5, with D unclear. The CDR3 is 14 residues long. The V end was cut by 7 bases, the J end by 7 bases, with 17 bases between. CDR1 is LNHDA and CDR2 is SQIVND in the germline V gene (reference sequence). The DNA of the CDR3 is TGTGCCAGTACCCCTAAGAACTTTGGGCAGCCCCAGCATTTT. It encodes CASTPKNFGQPQHF.

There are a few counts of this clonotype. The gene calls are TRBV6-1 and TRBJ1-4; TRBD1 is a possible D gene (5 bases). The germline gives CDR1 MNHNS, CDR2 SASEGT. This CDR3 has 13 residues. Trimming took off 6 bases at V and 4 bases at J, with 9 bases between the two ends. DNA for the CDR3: TGTGCCAGCAGGGGGCAGGATAATGAAAAACTGTTTTTT. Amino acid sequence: CASRGQDNEKLFF.

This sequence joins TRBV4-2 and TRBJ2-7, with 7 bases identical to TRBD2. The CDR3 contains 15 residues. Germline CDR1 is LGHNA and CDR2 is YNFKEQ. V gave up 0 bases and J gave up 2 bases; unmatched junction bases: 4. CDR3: CASSQDFAGAYEQYF. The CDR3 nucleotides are TGTGCCAGCAGCCAAGATTTTGCGGGGGCCTACGAGCAGTACTTC.

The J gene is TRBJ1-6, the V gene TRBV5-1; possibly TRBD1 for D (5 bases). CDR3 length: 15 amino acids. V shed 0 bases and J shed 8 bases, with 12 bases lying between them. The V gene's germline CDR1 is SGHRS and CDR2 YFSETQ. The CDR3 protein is CASSLARVADSPLHF. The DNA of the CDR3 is TGCGCCAGCAGCTTGGCCAGGGTGGCGGATTCACCCCTCCACTTT.

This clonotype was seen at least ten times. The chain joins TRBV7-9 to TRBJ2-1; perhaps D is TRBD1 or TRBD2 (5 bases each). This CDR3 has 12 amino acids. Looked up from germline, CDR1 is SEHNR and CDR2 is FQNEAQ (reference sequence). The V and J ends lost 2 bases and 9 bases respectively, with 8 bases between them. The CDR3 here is CASSLQGVEQFF. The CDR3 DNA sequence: TGTGCCAGCAGCTTACAGGGAGTTGAGCAGTTCTTC.

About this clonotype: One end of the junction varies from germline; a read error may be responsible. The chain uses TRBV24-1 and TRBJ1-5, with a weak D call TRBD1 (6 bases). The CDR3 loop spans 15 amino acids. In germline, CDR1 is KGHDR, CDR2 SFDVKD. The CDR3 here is CASSLGGSPNQPQHF. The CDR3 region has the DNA TGTGCCAGCAGTTTAGGGGGGTCCCCTAATCAGCCCCAGCATTTT.

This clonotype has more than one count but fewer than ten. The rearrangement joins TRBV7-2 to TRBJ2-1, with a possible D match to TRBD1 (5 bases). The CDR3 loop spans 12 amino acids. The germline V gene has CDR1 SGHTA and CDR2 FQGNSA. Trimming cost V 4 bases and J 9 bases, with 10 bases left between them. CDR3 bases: TGTGCCAGCAGCTCGACAGACTTTGAGCAGTTCTTC. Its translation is CASSSTDFEQFF.

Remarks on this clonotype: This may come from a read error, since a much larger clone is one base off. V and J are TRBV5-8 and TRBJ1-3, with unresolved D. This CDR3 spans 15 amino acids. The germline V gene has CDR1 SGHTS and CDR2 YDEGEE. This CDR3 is CASSFSWFSGNTICF. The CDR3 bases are TGTGCCAGCAGCTTCTCCTGGTTCTCTGGAAACACCATATGTTTT. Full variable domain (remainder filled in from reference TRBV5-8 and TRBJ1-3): EAGVTQSPTHLIKTRGQQATLRCSPISGHTSVYWYQQALGLGLQFLLWYDEGEERNRGNFPPRFSGRQFPNYSSELNVNALELEDSALYLCASSFSWFSGNTICFGEGSWLTVV.

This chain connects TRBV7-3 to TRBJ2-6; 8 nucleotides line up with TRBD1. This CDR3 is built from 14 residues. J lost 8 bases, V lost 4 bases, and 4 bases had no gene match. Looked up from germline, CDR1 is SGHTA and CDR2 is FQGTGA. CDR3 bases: TGTGCCAGCAGCTCAGACAGGGGACCCAACGTCCTGACTTTC. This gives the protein CASSSDRGPNVLTF.

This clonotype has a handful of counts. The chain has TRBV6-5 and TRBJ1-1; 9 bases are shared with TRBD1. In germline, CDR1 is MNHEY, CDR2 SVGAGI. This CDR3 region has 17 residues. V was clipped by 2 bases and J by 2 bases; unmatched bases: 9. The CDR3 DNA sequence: TGTGCCAGCAGTTACGTGGGACAGGGATTCGTTAACACTGAAGCTTTCTTT. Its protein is CASSYVGQGFVNTEAFF.

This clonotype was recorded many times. CDR3 sequence: CSVAGLAGGTDTQYF. For the CDR3, the DNA is TGCAGCGTGGCGGGACTAGCGGGAGGAACAGATACGCAGTATTTT. The chain links TRBV29-1 to TRBJ2-3; TRBD2 agrees at 15 bases. The CDR3 spans 15 residues. From germline, CDR1 is SQVTM and CDR2 ANQGSEA. The ends lost 6 bases at V and 3 bases at J; junction bases unmatched: 4.

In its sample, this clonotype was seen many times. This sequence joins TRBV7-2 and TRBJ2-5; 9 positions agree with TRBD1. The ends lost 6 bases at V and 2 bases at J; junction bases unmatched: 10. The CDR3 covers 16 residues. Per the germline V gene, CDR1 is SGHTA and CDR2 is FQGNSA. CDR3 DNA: TGTGCCAGCAGATCCCAGTCCGGGACAGGGCAAGAGACCCAGTACTTC. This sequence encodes CASRSQSGTGQETQYF.

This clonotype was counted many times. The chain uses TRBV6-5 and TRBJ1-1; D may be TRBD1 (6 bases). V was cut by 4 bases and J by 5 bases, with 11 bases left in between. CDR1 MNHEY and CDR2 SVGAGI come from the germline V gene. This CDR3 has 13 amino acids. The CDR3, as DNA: TGTGCCAGCAGTTCCATGAGGGGGACTGAAGCTTTCTTT. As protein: CASSSMRGTEAFF.